Presented here are 2 T cell receptor beta chains from one specimen sequenced in a study of blood T cell repertoires in COVID-19. Generated by immunoSEQ multiplex PCR, the TCRdb table keeps only in-frame clones and is missing some. The sample lists under 250,000 clones, about 86% occurring once. Sequenced: PBMCs or T cells enriched from blood (not recorded which). The receptors derive from a woman aged 40 to 50 with acute COVID-19.

The chain combines TRBV4-1 with TRBJ1-5; 7 bases line up with TRBD1. CDR1 is MGHRA and CDR2 is YSYEKL in the germline V gene. J was trimmed by 0 bases and V by 0 bases; bases with no gene match: 5. CDR3 size: 17 residues. The chain's CDR3 is CASSQETGTASNQPQHF. As DNA, the CDR3 is TGCGCCAGCAGCCAAGAGACCGGGACAGCTAGCAATCAGCCCCAGCATTTT.

The gene calls are TRBV11-3 and TRBJ2-3; maybe TRBD2 (6 bases). The CDR3 contains 17 residues. The V gene's germline CDR1 is SGHNT and CDR2 YENEEA. The V end lost 2 bases, the J end lost 0 bases, and 15 bases lay between the germline ends. The CDR3, as DNA: TGTGCCAGCAGCTTAACCCTCGGGAGCGGCAGCACAGATACGCAGTATTTT. It codes for CASSLTLGSGSTDTQYF.